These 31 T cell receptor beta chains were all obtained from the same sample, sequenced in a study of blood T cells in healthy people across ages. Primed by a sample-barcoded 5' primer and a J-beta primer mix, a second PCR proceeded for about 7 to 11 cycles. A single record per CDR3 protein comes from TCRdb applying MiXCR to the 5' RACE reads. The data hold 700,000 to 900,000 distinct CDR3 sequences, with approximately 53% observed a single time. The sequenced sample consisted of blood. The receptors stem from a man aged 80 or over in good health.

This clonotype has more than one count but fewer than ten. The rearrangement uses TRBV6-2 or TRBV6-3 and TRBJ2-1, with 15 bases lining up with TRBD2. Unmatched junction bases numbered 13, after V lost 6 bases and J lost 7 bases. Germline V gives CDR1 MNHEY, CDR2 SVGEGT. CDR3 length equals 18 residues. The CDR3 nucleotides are TGTGCCAGCAGGCCTGGACTAGCGGGAGGGCTGCGCGTAAATGAGCAGTTCTTC. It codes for CASRPGLAGGLRVNEQFF.

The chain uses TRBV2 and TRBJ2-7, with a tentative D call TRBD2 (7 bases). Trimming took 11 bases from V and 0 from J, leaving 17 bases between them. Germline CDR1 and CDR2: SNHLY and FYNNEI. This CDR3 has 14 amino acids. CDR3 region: CAFVGGGVSYEQYF. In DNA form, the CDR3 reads TGTGCCTTCGTAGGGGGGGGAGTCTCCTACGAGCAGTACTTC.

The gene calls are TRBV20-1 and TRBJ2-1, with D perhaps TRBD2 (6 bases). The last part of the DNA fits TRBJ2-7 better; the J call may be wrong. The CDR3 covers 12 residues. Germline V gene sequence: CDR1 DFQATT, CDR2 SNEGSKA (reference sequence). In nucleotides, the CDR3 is TGCAGTGCTAGTGATGGGGCGGGGGAGCAGTACTTC. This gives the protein CSASDGAGEQYF.

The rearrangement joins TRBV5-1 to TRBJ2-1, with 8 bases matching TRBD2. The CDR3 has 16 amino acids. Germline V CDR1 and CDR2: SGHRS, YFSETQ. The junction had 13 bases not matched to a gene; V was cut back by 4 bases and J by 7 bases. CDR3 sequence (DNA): TGCGCCAGCAGCCCGACCGGAGCGGGAGATCCGAATGAGCAGTTCTTC. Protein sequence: CASSPTGAGDPNEQFF.

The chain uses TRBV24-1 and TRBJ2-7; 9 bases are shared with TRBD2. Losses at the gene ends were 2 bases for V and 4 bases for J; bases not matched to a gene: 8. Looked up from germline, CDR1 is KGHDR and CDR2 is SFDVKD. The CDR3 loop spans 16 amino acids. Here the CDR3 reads CATSDSGLAKSYEQYF. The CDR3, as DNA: TGTGCCACCAGTGATTCTGGACTAGCGAAGAGTTACGAGCAGTACTTC.

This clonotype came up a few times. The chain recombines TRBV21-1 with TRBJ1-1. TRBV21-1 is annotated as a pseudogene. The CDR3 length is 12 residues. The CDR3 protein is CASSLKRTEAFF. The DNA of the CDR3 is TGTGCCAGCAGCCTTAAGAGGACTGAAGCTTTCTTT.

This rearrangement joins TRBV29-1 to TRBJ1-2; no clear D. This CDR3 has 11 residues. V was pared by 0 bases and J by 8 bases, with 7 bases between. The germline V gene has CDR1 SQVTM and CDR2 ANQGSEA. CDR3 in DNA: TGCAGCGTTGAAGATCTTCGAGGCTACACCTTC. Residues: CSVEDLRGYTF. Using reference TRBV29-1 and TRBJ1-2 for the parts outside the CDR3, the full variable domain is SAVISQKPSRDICQRGTSLTIQCQVDSQVTMMFWYRQQPGQSLTLIATANQGSEATYESGFVIDKFPISRPNLTFSTLTVSNMSPEDSSIYLCSVEDLRGYTFGSGTRLTVV.

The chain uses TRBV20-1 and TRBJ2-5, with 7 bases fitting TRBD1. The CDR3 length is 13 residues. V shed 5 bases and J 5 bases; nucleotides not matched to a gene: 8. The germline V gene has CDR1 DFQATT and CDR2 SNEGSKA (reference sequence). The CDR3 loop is CSAFKTGEETQYF. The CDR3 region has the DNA TGCAGTGCTTTCAAAACAGGGGAGGAGACCCAGTACTTC.

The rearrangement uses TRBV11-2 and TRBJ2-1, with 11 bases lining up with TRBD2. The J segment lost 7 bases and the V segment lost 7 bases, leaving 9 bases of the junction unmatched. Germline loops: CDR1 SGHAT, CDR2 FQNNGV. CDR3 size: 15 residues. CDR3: CASTTTSGRHNEQFF. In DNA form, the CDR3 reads TGTGCCAGCACCACAACTAGCGGGAGACATAATGAGCAGTTCTTC.

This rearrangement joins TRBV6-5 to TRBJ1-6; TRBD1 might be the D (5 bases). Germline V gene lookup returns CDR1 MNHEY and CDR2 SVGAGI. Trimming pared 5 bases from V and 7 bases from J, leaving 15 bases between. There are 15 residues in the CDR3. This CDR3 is CASSLRGVTNSPLHF. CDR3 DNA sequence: TGTGCCAGCAGTCTCCGGGGGGTAACCAATTCACCCCTCCACTTT.

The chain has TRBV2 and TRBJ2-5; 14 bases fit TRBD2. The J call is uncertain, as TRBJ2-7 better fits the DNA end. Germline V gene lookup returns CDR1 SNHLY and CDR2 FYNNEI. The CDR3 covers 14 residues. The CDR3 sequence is CASMGLAGAYEQYF. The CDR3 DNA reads TGTGCCAGCATGGGACTAGCGGGAGCTTACGAGCAGTACTTC.

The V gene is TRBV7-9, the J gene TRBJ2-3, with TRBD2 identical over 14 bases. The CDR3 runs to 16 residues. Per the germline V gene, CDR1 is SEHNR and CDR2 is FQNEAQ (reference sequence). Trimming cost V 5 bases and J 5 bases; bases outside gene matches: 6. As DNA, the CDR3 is TGTGCCAGCAGCCCCGGGACTAGCGGGAGTGAAGATACGCAGTATTTT. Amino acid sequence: CASSPGTSGSEDTQYF.

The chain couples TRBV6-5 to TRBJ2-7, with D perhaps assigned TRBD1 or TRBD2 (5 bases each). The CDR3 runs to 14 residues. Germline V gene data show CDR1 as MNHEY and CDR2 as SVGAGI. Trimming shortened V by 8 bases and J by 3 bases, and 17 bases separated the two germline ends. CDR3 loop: CASWGMSGSYEQYF. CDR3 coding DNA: TGTGCCAGCTGGGGGATGAGTGGGAGCTACGAGCAGTACTTC.

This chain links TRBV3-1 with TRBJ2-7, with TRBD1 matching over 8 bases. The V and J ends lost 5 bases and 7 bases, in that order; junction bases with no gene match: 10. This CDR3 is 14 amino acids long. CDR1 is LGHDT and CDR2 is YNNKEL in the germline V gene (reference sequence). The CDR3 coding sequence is TGTGCCAGCAGCGGAGGCACAGGGGGTTGGGAGCAGTACTTC. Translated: CASSGGTGGWEQYF.

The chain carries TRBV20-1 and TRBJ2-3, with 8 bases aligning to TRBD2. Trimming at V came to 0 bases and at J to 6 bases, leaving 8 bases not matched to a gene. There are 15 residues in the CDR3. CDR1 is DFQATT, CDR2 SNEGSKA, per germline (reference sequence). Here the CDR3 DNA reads TGCAGTGCTAGAGATCCCCTAGCGGGTCCCGATACGCAGTATTTT. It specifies CSARDPLAGPDTQYF.

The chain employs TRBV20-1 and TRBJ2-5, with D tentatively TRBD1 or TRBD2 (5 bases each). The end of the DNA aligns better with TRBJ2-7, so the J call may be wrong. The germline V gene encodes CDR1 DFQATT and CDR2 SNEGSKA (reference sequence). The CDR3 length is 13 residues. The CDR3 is CSAEGISSYEQYF. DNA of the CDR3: TGCAGTGCTGAGGGGATAAGCTCCTACGAGCAGTACTTC.

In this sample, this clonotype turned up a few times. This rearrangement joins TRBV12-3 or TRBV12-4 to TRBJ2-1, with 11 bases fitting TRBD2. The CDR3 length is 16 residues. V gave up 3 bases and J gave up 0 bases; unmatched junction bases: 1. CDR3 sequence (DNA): TGTGCCAGCAGTTTCACTAGCGGGAGCTCCTACAATGAGCAGTTCTTC. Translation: CASSFTSGSSYNEQFF.

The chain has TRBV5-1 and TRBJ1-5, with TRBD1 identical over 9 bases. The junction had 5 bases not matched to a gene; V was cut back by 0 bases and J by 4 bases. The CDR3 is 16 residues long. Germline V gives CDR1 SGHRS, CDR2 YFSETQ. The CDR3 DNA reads TGCGCCAGCAGCTTGGGGACCGGGACAGGGAATCAGCCCCAGCATTTT. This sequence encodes CASSLGTGTGNQPQHF. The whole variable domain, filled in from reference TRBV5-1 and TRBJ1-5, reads KAGVTQTPRYLIKTRGQQVTLSCSPISGHRSVSWYQQTPGQGLQFLFEYFSETQRNKGNFPGRFSGRQFSNSRSEMNVSTLELGDSALYLCASSLGTGTGNQPQHFGDGTRLSIL.

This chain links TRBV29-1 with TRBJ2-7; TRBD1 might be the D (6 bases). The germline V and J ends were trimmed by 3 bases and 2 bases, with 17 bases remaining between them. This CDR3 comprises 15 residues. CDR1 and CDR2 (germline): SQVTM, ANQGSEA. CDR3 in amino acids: CSVEEYRDKTYEQYF. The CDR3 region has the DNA TGCAGCGTTGAGGAGTACCGGGACAAGACCTACGAGCAGTACTTC.

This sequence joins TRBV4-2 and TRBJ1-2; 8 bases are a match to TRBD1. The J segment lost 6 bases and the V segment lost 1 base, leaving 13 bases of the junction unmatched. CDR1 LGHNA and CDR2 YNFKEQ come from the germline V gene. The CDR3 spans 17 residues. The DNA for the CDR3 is TGTGCCAGCAGCCAAGGGACGACAGGGGTCGGACGGGATGGCTACACCTTC. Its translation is CASSQGTTGVGRDGYTF.

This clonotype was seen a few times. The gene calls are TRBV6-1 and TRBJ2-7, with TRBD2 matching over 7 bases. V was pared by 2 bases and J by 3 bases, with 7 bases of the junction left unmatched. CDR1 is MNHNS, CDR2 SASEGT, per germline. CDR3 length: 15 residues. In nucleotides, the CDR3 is TGTGCCAGCAGTGAACGCACAGCGGGACTCTACGAGCAGTACTTC. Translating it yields CASSERTAGLYEQYF.

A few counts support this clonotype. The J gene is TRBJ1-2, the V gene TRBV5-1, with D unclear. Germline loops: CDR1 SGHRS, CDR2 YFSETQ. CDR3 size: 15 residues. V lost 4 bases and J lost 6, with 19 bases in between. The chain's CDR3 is CASSPGPGEVNGYTF. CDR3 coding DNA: TGCGCCAGCAGCCCAGGCCCCGGGGAGGTAAATGGCTACACCTTC.

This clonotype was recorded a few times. The CDR3: CASSYSGGQGDQPQHF. DNA of the CDR3: TGTGCCAGCAGTTACTCTGGCGGGCAGGGAGATCAGCCCCAGCATTTT. The chain has TRBV6-6 and TRBJ1-5; the D gene is possibly TRBD1 (5 bases). The CDR3 loop spans 16 amino acids. Trimming pared 0 bases from V and 5 bases from J, leaving 14 bases between. The germline CDR1 and CDR2 sequences are MNHNY and SVGAGI (reference sequence).

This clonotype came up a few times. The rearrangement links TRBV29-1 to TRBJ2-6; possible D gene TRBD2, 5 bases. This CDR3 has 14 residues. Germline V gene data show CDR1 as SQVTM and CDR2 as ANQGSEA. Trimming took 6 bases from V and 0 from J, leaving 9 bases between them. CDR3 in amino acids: CSVLGGSGANVLTF. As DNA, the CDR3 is TGCAGCGTATTAGGAGGCTCTGGGGCCAACGTCCTGACTTTC.

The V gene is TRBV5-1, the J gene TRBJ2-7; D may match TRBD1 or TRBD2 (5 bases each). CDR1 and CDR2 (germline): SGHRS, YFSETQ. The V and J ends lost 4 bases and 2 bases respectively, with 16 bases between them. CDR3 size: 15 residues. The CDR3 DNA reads TGCGCCAGCAGCGCCATCCGGGACGGCCCCTACGAGCAGTACTTC. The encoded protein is CASSAIRDGPYEQYF.

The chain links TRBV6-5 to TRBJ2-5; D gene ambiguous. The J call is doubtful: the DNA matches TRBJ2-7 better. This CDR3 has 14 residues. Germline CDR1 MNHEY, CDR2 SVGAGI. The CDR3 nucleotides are TGTGCCAGCAGAGTGGAGTCCCCTAGATACGAGCAGTACTTC. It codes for CASRVESPRYEQYF.

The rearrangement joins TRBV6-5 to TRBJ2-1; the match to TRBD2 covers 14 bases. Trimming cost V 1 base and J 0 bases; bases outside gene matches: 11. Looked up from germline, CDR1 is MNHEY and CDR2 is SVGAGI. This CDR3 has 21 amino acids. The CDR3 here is CASSYFLPGLAGESSYNEQFF. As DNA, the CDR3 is TGTGCCAGCAGTTACTTTCTCCCGGGACTAGCGGGAGAGAGCTCCTACAATGAGCAGTTCTTC.

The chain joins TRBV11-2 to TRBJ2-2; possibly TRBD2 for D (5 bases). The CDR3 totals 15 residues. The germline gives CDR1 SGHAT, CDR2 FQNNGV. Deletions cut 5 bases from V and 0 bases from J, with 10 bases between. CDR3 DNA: TGTGCCAGCAGCCCGGCGGGCGCGAACACCGGGGAGCTGTTTTTT. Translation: CASSPAGANTGELFF. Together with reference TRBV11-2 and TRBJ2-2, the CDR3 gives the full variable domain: EAGVAQSPRYKIIEKRQSVAFWCNPISGHATLYWYQQILGQGPKLLIQFQNNGVVDDSQLPKDRFSAERLKGVDSTLKIQPAKLEDSAVYLCASSPAGANTGELFFGEGSRLTVL.

The CDR3 DNA sequence: TGTGCCAGCAGCTTGTCAGCGGATTGGGAGCAGTTCTTC. This encodes CASSLSADWEQFF. V usage is TRBV7-2 and J usage is TRBJ2-1; TRBD2 is a possible D gene (5 bases). V gave up 3 bases and J gave up 10 bases, with 13 bases separating them. The CDR3 loop spans 13 amino acids. Germline V gene data show CDR1 as SGHTA and CDR2 as FQGNSA.

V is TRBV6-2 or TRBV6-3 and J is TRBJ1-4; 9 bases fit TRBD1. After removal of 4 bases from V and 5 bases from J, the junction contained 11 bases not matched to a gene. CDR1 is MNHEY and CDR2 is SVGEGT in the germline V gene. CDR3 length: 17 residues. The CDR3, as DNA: TGTGCCAGCAGTTCCCCCCGTCCTGGGACAGGGAATGAAAAACTGTTTTTT. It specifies CASSSPRPGTGNEKLFF.

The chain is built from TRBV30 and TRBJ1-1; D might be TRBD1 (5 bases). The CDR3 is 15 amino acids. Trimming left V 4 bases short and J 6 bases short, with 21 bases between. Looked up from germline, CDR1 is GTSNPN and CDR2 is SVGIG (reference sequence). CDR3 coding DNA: TGTGCCTGGACCCTCTGGACCCAGGGTGGACCTGAAGCTTTCTTT. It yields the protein CAWTLWTQGGPEAFF.